A selection of T cell receptor delta chains follows, all from one sample in a study of DNA immune sequencing with unique molecular identifiers. TCRdb reanalyzed the multiplex PCR reads using CATT. The table includes under 3,000 delta-chain clones, under 9.5% detected once. Material for sequencing was gamma-delta T cells enriched from blood buffy coat, or unenriched PBMCs (not recorded which). All receptors come from a human donor in good health. The CDR3 runs from the conserved cysteine through the conserved F or W. Fields, in order: D gene, V gene, J gene, clone size, CDR3 DNA, CDR3 protein. A D gene is named only where the DNA matches it firmly. Only some rows state a clone size, as once, few, many or a class for expanded clones.

NA	TRDV2	TRDJ1	NA	TGTGCCTGTGAGACCTTGGGGGTACCTGATAAGACGTCCGATAAACTCATCTTT	CACETLGVPDKTSDKLIF
NA	TRDV2	TRDJ1	few	TGTGCCTGTGACACCGTTGGGTTAAGGAAGGACACCGATAAACTCATCTTT	CACDTVGLRKDTDKLIF
TRDD3	TRDV2	TRDJ2	medium-sized	TGTGCCTGTGACACTCTGGGGGATCCCCATCCTTTGACAGCACAACTCTTCTTT	CACDTLGDPHPLTAQLFF
NA	TRDV2	TRDJ1	NA	TGTGCCTGTGAAATGCTGGGGACGACGGAGGGGATTACCGATAAACTCATCTTT	CACEMLGTTEGITDKLIF
TRDD3	TRDV3	TRDJ1	many	TGTGCCTTTAAGCACCATCCGCGGATCTTTGGGGGATACACCGATAAACTCATCTTT	CAFKHHPRIFGGYTDKLIF
TRDD3	TRDV2	TRDJ1	large	TGTGCCTGTGACGTCTTACTGGGGACCACCGATAAACTCATCTTT	CACDVLLGTTDKLIF
NA	TRDV2	TRDJ3	medium-sized	TGTGCCTGTGACACCGGAGTTGGGGGTCCCAGCTCCTGGGACACCCGACAGATGTTTTTC	CACDTGVGGPSSWDTRQMFF
TRDD3	TRDV2	TRDJ1	NA	TGTGCCTATAGTGAGGCCCCCTGGGGGATATGGAAAGCCGATAAACTCATCTTT	CAYSEAPWGIWKADKLIF
TRDD2	TRDV3	TRDJ1	medium-sized	TGTGCCTTTAAAGCTTCCTACATCTTGTGGGGCAAGGAGGATAAACTCATCTTT	CAFKASYILWGKEDKLIF
TRDD3	TRDV3	TRDJ1	medium-sized	TGTGCCTTTATAAGGGGATACCGGAACGGGTACACCGATAAACTCATCTTT	CAFIRGYRNGYTDKLIF
TRDD3	TRDV2	TRDJ1	medium-sized	TGTGCCTGTGACACCCTGGGGGACCGGACTAAACTCATCTTT	CACDTLGDRTKLIF
TRDD3	TRDV2	TRDJ1	many	TGTGCCTGTGACCGACTGGGGGATACGTCCGATAAACTCATCTTT	CACDRLGDTSDKLIF
TRDD3	TRDV2	TRDJ1	few	TGTGCCTGTGACACCGTTGGCAGGATACGCAGGACCACCGATAAACTCATCTTT	CACDTVGRIRRTTDKLIF
NA	TRDV2	TRDJ3	many	TGTGCCTGTGACACGGGAGGCCTTGGGGGCAGCTCCTGGGACACCCGACAGATGTTTTTC	CACDTGGLGGSSWDTRQMFF
TRDD3	TRDV2	TRDJ1	NA	TGTGCCTGTGACACGGTTGGTGGGGGAATTAACTACACCGATAAACTCATCTTT	CACDTVGGGINYTDKLIF
TRDD3	TRDV2	TRDJ3	many	TGTGCCTGTGAAATGAGGGGGATACGCTCCTGGGACACCCGACAGATGTTTTTC	CACEMRGIRSWDTRQMFF
TRDD3	TRDV2	TRDJ3	medium-sized	TGTGCCTGTGACATGGGGGATGCGAAATCCTGGGACACCCGACAGATGTTTTTC	CACDMGDAKSWDTRQMFF
TRDD3	TRDV2	TRDJ1	NA	TGTGCCTGTGACATGCCCTGGGGGATAACCCCACGGGGAGGGACCGATAAACTCATCTTT	CACDMPWGITPRGGTDKLIF
TRDD3	TRDV2	TRDJ3	medium-sized	TGTGCCTGTGACACGGTGGATACGCGGTCCTGGGACACCCGACAGATGTTTTTC	CACDTVDTRSWDTRQMFF
TRDD3	TRDV2	TRDJ3	many	TGTGCCTGTGACACGATCCTACTACTGGGGGATACAGGGGACACCCGACAGATGTTTTTC	CACDTILLLGDTGDTRQMFF
NA	TRAV29/DV5	TRDJ2	NA	TGTGCAGCAAGAGCTTTGACAGCACAACTCTTCTTT	CAARALTAQLFF
TRDD3	TRDV2	TRDJ3	many	TGTGCCTGTGACCCCGCGTTTACTGGGGGATTCAGGGACACCCGACAGATGTTTTTC	CACDPAFTGGFRDTRQMFF
TRDD3	TRDV2	TRDJ1	many	TGTGCCTGTGACGGAATACTGGGGGATACTGGGTACACCGATAAACTCATCTTT	CACDGILGDTGYTDKLIF
TRDD3	TRDV2	TRDJ3	many	TGTGCCTGTGACACGGGTACTGGGGGATACGGTAAGAGCTCCTGGGACACCCGACAGATGTTTTTC	CACDTGTGGYGKSSWDTRQMFF
NA	TRDV2	TRDJ1	many	TGTGCCTGTGACACCGCAGAGGGCTGGGGCAAGCGTCCCGATAAACTCATCTTT	CACDTAEGWGKRPDKLIF
NA	TRDV3	TRDJ1	many	NA	CAVLLGPFPTDKLIF
TRDD3	TRDV2	TRDJ1	medium-sized	TGTGCCTGTGACTCCCTGGGGGTCCCGTACACCGATAAACTCATCTTT	CACDSLGVPYTDKLIF
TRDD3	TRDV2	TRDJ3	few	TGTGCCTGTGACACAGCGACTGGGGGACCAAGCTCCTGGGACACCCGACAGATGTTTTTC	CACDTATGGPSSWDTRQMFF
TRDD3	TRAV38-2/DV8	TRDJ1	NA	TGTGCTTATAGGAGCTCCATGGGGGATACGCGAAGAGTGATCGACATCGATAAACTCATCTTT	CAYRSSMGDTRRVIDIDKLIF
TRDD3	TRDV2	TRDJ1	few	TGTGCCTGTGACGCTGTCGGAGTACTGGGGGATATGACCACCGATAAACTCATCTTT	CACDAVGVLGDMTTDKLIF
TRDD3	TRDV2	TRDJ1	NA	TGTGCCTGTGACACCGAGTACTGGGGGATTTACACCGATAAACTCATCTTT	CACDTEYWGIYTDKLIF
NA	TRDV2	TRDJ3	many	TGTGCCTGTGCCCCGAGCTCCTGGGACACCCGACAGATGTTTTTC	CACAPSSWDTRQMFF
TRDD3	TRDV2	TRDJ3	many	TGTGCCTGTGACACCGGGGGACTGGGGGCTCCCTCCTGGGACACCCGACAGATGTTTTTC	CACDTGGLGAPSWDTRQMFF
NA	TRDV1	TRDJ1	many	TGTGCTCTTGGGGGACAGAGGTCCGATAAACTCATCTTT	CALGGQRSDKLIF
TRDD3	TRDV2	TRDJ1	many	TGTGCCTGTGACACTCTGGGGGCCTCGCCCACCGATAAACTCATCTTT	CACDTLGASPTDKLIF
TRDD3	TRDV2	TRDJ1	large	TGTGCCTGTGACACCATACTGCTTGGCGGGGGATACGATAAACTCATCTTT	CACDTILLGGGYDKLIF
TRDD3	TRDV3	TRDJ1	many	TGTGCCTTCGCTGGGGGCCTAAAGTACACCGATAAACTCATCTTT	CAFAGGLKYTDKLIF